The 7 T cell receptor beta chains presented below share a single source sample, sequenced in a study of T cells after yellow fever vaccination. TCRdb reanalysed the 5' RACE reads using MiXCR and keeps one entry per CDR3 protein. The table lists fewer than 450,000 distinct CDR3 sequences, 11% of them singletons. Sequenced here: PBMCs, sampled on the day of the first yellow fever vaccination. The receptor source for this set is a man aged 18 to 30 who received the YFV17D yellow fever vaccine.

This clonotype was seen a few times. V is TRBV6-5 and J is TRBJ2-1; 9 nucleotides agree with TRBD2. CDR1 and CDR2 (germline): MNHEY, SVGAGI. J lost 10 bases, V lost 4 bases, and 8 bases had no gene match. There are 14 residues in the CDR3. DNA for the CDR3: TGTGCCAGCAGTTCCGCGGGGGGGCAGTTGGAGCAGTTCTTC. This encodes CASSSAGGQLEQFF.

DNA of the CDR3: TGCGCCAGCAGCTCCGGACAGGTTCGGGGCTACACCTTC. Translated, it gives CASSSGQVRGYTF. The rearrangement uses TRBV5-1 and TRBJ1-2, with TRBD1 matching 7 bases. CDR3 length: 13 residues. J lost 8 bases, V lost 3 bases, and 7 bases had no gene match. Germline V gives CDR1 SGHRS, CDR2 YFSETQ.

The chain couples TRBV5-1 to TRBJ2-5, with 7 bases that match TRBD1. J lost 1 base, V lost 5 bases, and 8 bases had no gene match. The CDR3 consists of 15 residues. The germline V gene encodes CDR1 SGHRS and CDR2 YFSETQ. CDR3 protein: CASSRGQTAQETQYF. The CDR3 DNA reads as TGCGCCAGCAGTCGGGGACAGACGGCCCAAGAGACCCAGTACTTC.

The chain combines TRBV7-2 with TRBJ2-7; possibly TRBD2 for D (6 bases). The CDR3 is 13 residues long. V was pared by 4 bases and J by 0 bases, with 7 bases between. Germline V gives CDR1 SGHTA, CDR2 FQGNSA. CDR3 loop: CASSSDYSYEQYV. CDR3 in DNA: TGTGCCAGCAGCTCGGACTACTCCTACGAGCAGTACGTC.

In this sample, this clonotype turned up a few times. The rearrangement links TRBV6-5 to TRBJ2-2; tentatively, D is TRBD1 (6 bases). Germline CDR1 is MNHEY and CDR2 is SVGAGI. The CDR3 spans 14 residues. V was cut by 2 bases and J by 7 bases, with 11 bases left in between. The CDR3 region is CASSYVQGIGELFF. The CDR3 bases are TGTGCCAGCAGTTACGTCCAGGGGATCGGGGAGCTGTTTTTT.

The gene calls are TRBV10-3 and TRBJ2-3; 7 bases are a match to TRBD1. Per the germline V gene, CDR1 is ENHRY and CDR2 is SYGVKD. Unmatched junction bases numbered 8, after V lost 6 bases and J lost 2 bases. This CDR3 spans 15 amino acids. CDR3 DNA sequence: TGTGCCATCAGCGCCCCGACAGGGAACACAGATACGCAGTATTTT. Translating it yields CAISAPTGNTDTQYF.

The J gene is TRBJ1-6, the V gene TRBV7-6; 8 nucleotides agree with TRBD1. Unmatched junction bases numbered 9, after V lost 4 bases and J lost 10 bases. The CDR3 totals 15 residues. Germline assignment: CDR1 SGHVS and CDR2 FNYEAQ. This CDR3 reads CASSSTDRGRSPLHF. The DNA for the CDR3 is TGTGCCAGCAGCTCTACCGACAGGGGACGATCACCCCTCCACTTT.